The 23 T cell receptor beta chains below all came from one sample that was sequenced in a study of identical twins (dated by TCRdb to 2016 to 2017). Libraries were built with 5' RACE. This sample was sequenced with an Illumina HiSeq 2000. TCRdb trimmed the raw reads at Q25, called clones with MiXCR and kept productive beta chains. Identical CDR3 protein sequences are pooled into one entry, listed with their most common genes and DNA. The sample table lists more than 400,000 distinct CDR3 sequences, 13% to 15% of them with a count of one. 0.44% of the sample is held by the ten biggest clonotypes. These records were also assigned to another study, of yellow fever vaccine responses in identical twins.

The sequenced sample was CD4+ T cells sorted from blood. These receptor sequences come from a woman in her late teens or twenties in good health.

This clonotype was found a few times. The J gene is TRBJ2-5, the V gene TRBV14; D not certain. Per germline, CDR1 SGHDN and CDR2 FVKESK. The CDR3 contains 12 residues. Trimming removed 2 bases from V and 5 bases from J, with 6 bases in between. The CDR3 region is CASSQRWETQYF. The CDR3 region has the DNA TGTGCCAGCAGCCAACGTTGGGAGACCCAGTACTTC.

The table lists this clonotype with a few counts. V is TRBV12-3 or TRBV12-4 and J is TRBJ2-1; D uncertain. V was shortened by 7 bases and J by 0 bases, with 10 bases between the two germline ends. The CDR3 totals 14 residues. The CDR3 coding sequence is TGTGCCAGCAAGGAACCTAGCTCCTACAATGAGCAGTTCTTC. Translated, it gives CASKEPSSYNEQFF.

This clonotype was found a few times. The chain joins TRBV6-1 to TRBJ2-1, with D possibly being TRBD1 (8 bases). Per germline, CDR1 MNHNS and CDR2 SASEGT. V was cut by 5 bases and J by 7 bases, with 18 bases left in between. The length of the CDR3 is 15 residues. The CDR3: CASSSGTGPGNEQFF. CDR3 coding DNA: TGTGCCAGCAGTAGCGGGACAGGTCCTGGGAATGAGCAGTTCTTC.

The chain uses TRBV12-3 or TRBV12-4 and TRBJ2-7; tentative D call: TRBD1 (5 bases). There are 12 residues in the CDR3. V was pared by 6 bases and J by 1 base, with 7 bases between. This CDR3 reads CASRGASYEQYF. CDR3 nucleotide sequence: TGTGCCAGCAGAGGGGCTTCCTACGAGCAGTACTTC.

The genes are TRBV6-6 and TRBJ1-5; D gene uncertain. V was trimmed by 6 bases and J by 6 bases, leaving 12 bases between them. The CDR3 loop spans 13 amino acids. From germline, CDR1 is MNHNY and CDR2 SVGAGI (reference sequence). Here the CDR3 reads CASRTGASQPQHF. The CDR3, as DNA: TGTGCCAGCAGAACTGGAGCGTCTCAGCCCCAGCATTTT.

This clonotype came up a few times. V and J are TRBV19 and TRBJ2-6; D remains ambiguous. The germline V and J ends were trimmed by 4 bases and 2 bases, with 12 bases remaining between them. The CDR3 length is 16 residues. Germline V gene data show CDR1 as LNHDA and CDR2 as SQIVND (reference sequence). The CDR3, as DNA: TGTGCCAGTAGTAGGGATAGTGGGGCTGGGGCCAACGTCCTGACTTTC. Protein sequence: CASSRDSGAGANVLTF.

The CDR3 coding sequence is TGCAGCGTTGAAGTAAGCTGGGTCAAAAAGCGAGCAGATACGCAGTATTTT. Translation: CSVEVSWVKKRADTQYF. The gene calls are TRBV29-1 and TRBJ2-3, with no clear D. Germline V gene data show CDR1 as SQVTM and CDR2 as ANQGSEA. CDR3 length: 17 residues. Trimming removed 1 base from V and 4 bases from J, with 21 bases in between.

This clonotype was detected only a few times. This chain uses TRBV14 with TRBJ2-3; D unresolved. V gave up 2 bases and J gave up 6 bases, with 6 bases separating them. Germline V CDR1 and CDR2: SGHDN, FVKESK. The CDR3 runs to 12 residues. This chain's CDR3 is CASSQISDTQYF. The DNA of the CDR3 is TGTGCCAGCAGCCAAATATCCGATACGCAGTATTTT.

The gene calls are TRBV7-9 and TRBJ2-7; weak D call: TRBD2 (5 bases). The CDR3 extends over 14 amino acids. Looked up from germline, CDR1 is SEHNR and CDR2 is FQNEAQ (reference sequence). Between the trimmed V and J ends, which lost 3 bases and 2 bases, there was a span of 11 bases. CDR3 nucleotide sequence: TGTGCCAGCAGCTTCACCCCGGGAACCTACGAGCAGTACTTC. This encodes CASSFTPGTYEQYF.

This clonotype was observed a handful of times. The gene calls are TRBV29-1 and TRBJ1-1; D might be TRBD1 (6 bases). The CDR3 loop spans 14 amino acids. Germline V lookup: CDR1 SQVTM, CDR2 ANQGSEA. V lost 3 bases and J lost 0, with 11 bases in between. The CDR3 DNA follows: TGCAGCGTTGAGAGGGGGAGCTTGAACACTGAAGCTTTCTTT. Residues: CSVERGSLNTEAFF.

This rearrangement joins TRBV7-9 to TRBJ2-5, with D perhaps being TRBD1 or TRBD2 (5 bases each). The CDR3 is made up of 13 amino acids. The V end lost 5 bases, the J end lost 5 bases, and 12 bases lay between the germline ends. The germline gives CDR1 SEHNR, CDR2 FQNEAQ (reference sequence). The DNA of the CDR3 is TGTGCCAGCAGCAAACGGGGCTTTGAGACCCAGTACTTC. Its protein is CASSKRGFETQYF.

The chain recombines TRBV5-6 with TRBJ2-2, with a tentative D call TRBD1 (6 bases). Germline V gene data show CDR1 as SGHDT and CDR2 as YYEEEE. The CDR3 is made up of 15 amino acids. V lost 2 bases, J lost 1 base, and 9 bases lay in between. CDR3 loop: CASSFGTRNTGELFF. CDR3 bases: TGTGCCAGCAGCTTCGGGACACGGAACACCGGGGAGCTGTTTTTT. Full variable domain (missing parts from reference TRBV5-6 and TRBJ2-2): DAGVTQSPTHLIKTRGQQVTLRCSPKSGHDTVSWYQQALGQGPQFIFQYYEEEERQRGNFPDRFSGHQFPNYSSELNVNALLLGDSALYLCASSFGTRNTGELFFGEGSRLTVL.

This clonotype turned up a few times. CDR3 residues: CASSSRGVLTF. DNA of the CDR3: TGTGCCAGCAGTTCCAGAGGGGTCCTGACTTTC. This chain links TRBV28 with TRBJ2-6; TRBD2 might be the D (5 bases). CDR3 size: 11 residues. Trimming pared 4 bases from V and 13 bases from J, leaving 8 bases between. CDR1 is MDHEN, CDR2 SYDVKM, per germline.

This clonotype showed up just a few times. The V and J genes are TRBV7-9 and TRBJ2-1, with D unclear. The CDR3 spans 14 residues. Germline lookup yields CDR1 SEHNR and CDR2 FQNEAQ (reference sequence). V was shortened by 4 bases and J by 10 bases, with 17 bases between the two germline ends. Written as DNA, the CDR3 is TGTGCCAGCAGCTCCACTACCATGAATGCGGAGCAGTTCTTC. Translation: CASSSTTMNAEQFF.

The chain links TRBV7-9 to TRBJ1-1, with D unresolved. The V gene lost 3 bases and the J gene lost 4 bases, with 9 bases spanning the gap. The CDR3 runs to 13 residues. The germline CDR1 and CDR2 sequences are SEHNR and FQNEAQ (reference sequence). CDR3 amino acids: CASSLGPTTEAFF. CDR3 sequence (DNA): TGTGCCAGCAGCTTGGGCCCGACCACTGAAGCTTTCTTT. Based on the CDR3 plus reference TRBV7-9 and TRBJ1-1, the full variable domain is DTGVSQNPRHKITKRGQNVTFRCDPISEHNRLYWYRQTLGQGPEFLTYFQNEAQLEKSRLLSDRFSAERPKGSFSTLEIQRTEQGDSAMYLCASSLGPTTEAFFGQGTRLTVV.

This chain joins TRBV10-3 and TRBJ1-2; D is perhaps TRBD1 (5 bases). Trimming shortened V by 5 bases and J by 9 bases, and 10 bases separated the two germline ends. The CDR3 contains 11 residues. Germline lookup yields CDR1 ENHRY and CDR2 SYGVKD. The CDR3 loop is CAISSRDSYTF. The CDR3 DNA sequence: TGTGCCATCAGTAGCAGGGATAGCTACACCTTC.

The rearrangement links TRBV12-3 or TRBV12-4 to TRBJ2-3, with 8 bases fitting TRBD1. CDR3 length: 15 residues. The V gene end was trimmed by 4 bases and the J gene end by 4 bases; junction bases not matched to a gene: 7. In nucleotides, the CDR3 is TGTGCCAGCAGTTCAGGACAGGGAACCTCAGATACGCAGTATTTT. The encoded protein is CASSSGQGTSDTQYF.

This clonotype has at least ten counts. V is TRBV29-1 and J is TRBJ2-1; D is tentatively TRBD1 or TRBD2 (5 bases each). V was pared by 6 bases and J by 2 bases, with 14 bases between. CDR3 size: 14 residues. Germline V gene sequence: CDR1 SQVTM, CDR2 ANQGSEA. As DNA, the CDR3 is TGCAGCGTCCCAGAGAGGGGTCCCTACAATGAGCAGTTCTTC. Translation: CSVPERGPYNEQFF.

The V call is TRBV4-1, the J call TRBJ1-1; possible D gene TRBD1, 5 bases. The CDR3 spans 14 residues. The germline V gene encodes CDR1 MGHRA and CDR2 YSYEKL. V was clipped by 4 bases and J by 3 bases, with 12 bases between them. The CDR3 DNA is TGCGCCAGCAGCCGGGACCGACAAGACACTGAAGCTTTCTTT. Residues: CASSRDRQDTEAFF.

This clonotype has only a few counts. This chain joins TRBV6-5 and TRBJ1-1; no reliable D call. V was shortened by 2 bases and J by 7 bases, with 5 bases between the two germline ends. Germline CDR1 is MNHEY and CDR2 is SVGAGI. CDR3 length: 11 amino acids. The CDR3 DNA sequence: TGTGCCAGCAGTTACGGCATTGAAGCTTTCTTT. It translates to CASSYGIEAFF.

The chain carries TRBV9 and TRBJ2-3; 7 positions agree with TRBD1. This CDR3 contains 16 residues. With 0 bases clipped from V and 2 bases from J, the junction kept 6 bases outside the gene matches. The germline CDR1 and CDR2 sequences are SGDLS and YYNGEE. The CDR3 DNA sequence: TGTGCCAGCAGCGTAGGGGTGCAGGGGGTCACAGATACGCAGTATTTT. Its translation: CASSVGVQGVTDTQYF.

This clonotype was picked up many times. The CDR3 sequence: CASSLVMTSGYYNEQFF. The CDR3 bases are TGCGCCAGCAGCTTGGTGATGACTAGCGGGTACTACAATGAGCAGTTCTTC. The V and J genes are TRBV5-1 and TRBJ2-1; 10 bases line up with TRBD2. Losses at the gene ends were 0 bases for V and 3 bases for J; bases not matched to a gene: 6. This CDR3 has 17 residues. The germline gives CDR1 SGHRS, CDR2 YFSETQ.

This clonotype showed up just a few times. This chain links TRBV5-1 with TRBJ1-6; no clear D gene. Trimming pared 2 bases from V and 0 bases from J, leaving 9 bases between. Germline V gene sequence: CDR1 SGHRS, CDR2 YFSETQ. The CDR3 loop spans 16 amino acids. The CDR3 DNA reads as TGCGCCAGCAGCTTAAGGGAGAGCTCCTATAATTCACCCCTCCACTTT. It is translated as CASSLRESSYNSPLHF.